This T cell receptor beta chain appears in the sequencing data of a study of radiotherapy plus CTLA-4 blockade in lung cancer (dated by TCRdb to the late 2010s). In terms of the full investigation: Among the enrolled patients, about 19% had an objective response, and about 30% reached disease control.

The study tested focal radiation therapy combined with CTLA-4 blockade (ipilimumab) in patients with chemo-refractory metastatic non-small-cell lung cancer. There are 15 amino acids in the CDR3, from cysteine to phenylalanine inclusive. Only the CDR3 part of the read is kept: 45 bases, read in frame from the first base. Broad study findings and their caveats: After treatment with radiotherapy and ipilimumab, TCR clones that came from tumors expanded in the peripheral blood. The strongest predictors of response were reported to be early dynamic shifts in blood T cell clones along with a rise in serum interferon-beta following radiation.

The library was made by the immunoSEQ multiplex PCR assay. TCRdb holds this immuneACCESS table with in-frame rearrangements only. Some clones are missing; in checked studies, unresolved V genes explain under half, and the rest has no known cause. Within this sample are about 77,000 clones, with roughly 70% of them counted one time only. The ten top clones hold roughly 9.8% of the sample. Details on this clone: Which antigen it targets is not known. No per-base quality is available; no much larger clone lies one base away.

This sample comprised peripheral blood, obtained from a patient treated with radiotherapy plus ipilimumab. The chain is encoded by TRBV21-1 joined to TRBJ1-4; the table's TRBD1 call for D was not verified on the DNA. TRBV21-1 is recorded as a pseudogene. The receptor comes from a human donor with non-small cell lung cancer whose response to radiotherapy plus ipilimumab could not be evaluated. The CDR3 amino acid sequence is: CASSNGDRGDEKLFF. The DNA sequence is given as TGTGCCAGCAGCAACGGTGACAGGGGCGATGAAAAACTGTTTTTT.